The rows below give T cell receptor beta chains drawn from one sample of a study of shared clonotypes between healthy human individuals. Produced via immunoSEQ multiplex PCR; TCRdb's table is partial and in-frame only. The table lists just over 2,000,000 clones, 95% of them singletons. The sample consisted of naive CD4+ T cells sorted from blood. All receptors come from a man between 18 and 29 years old in good health. Both conserved end residues are part of each CDR3. The order of the fields is D gene, J gene, V gene, clone size, CDR3 protein, CDR3 DNA. D genes are given only for firm matches. Size is omitted from some rows. Given values are once, few, many or a class for expanded clones.

D: .
J: TRBJ1-1
V: TRBV5-6
size: .
CDR3: CASSLAPGRLNTEAFF
DNA: TGTGCCAGCAGCTTGGCCCCCGGCAGGTTGAACACTGAAGCTTTCTTT

D: TRBD1
J: TRBJ1-5
V: TRBV6-6
size: .
CDR3: CASSYAIQGAKPQHF
DNA: TGTGCCAGCAGTTACGCGATACAGGGGGCGAAGCCCCAGCATTTT

D: TRBD1
J: TRBJ1-6
V: TRBV6-5
size: .
CDR3: CASGRQGGNSPLHF
DNA: TGTGCCAGCGGCCGACAGGGGGGTAATTCACCCCTCCACTTT

D: .
J: TRBJ2-5
V: TRBV7-9
size: once
CDR3: CASSLTELQETQYF
DNA: TGTGCCAGCAGCTTAACAGAACTCCAAGAGACCCAGTACTTC

D: TRBD2
J: TRBJ2-3
V: TRBV18
size: .
CDR3: CASSPPSGGGTDTQYF
DNA: TGTGCCAGCTCACCACCGAGCGGGGGCGGCACAGATACGCAGTATTTT

D: .
J: TRBJ2-3
V: TRBV9
size: .
CDR3: CASSVDPVTDTQYF
DNA: TGTGCCAGCAGCGTAGATCCGGTTACAGATACGCAGTATTTT

D: TRBD2
J: TRBJ2-7
V: TRBV6-5
size: .
CDR3: CASTTSGWGNEQYF
DNA: TGTGCCAGCACCACTAGCGGGTGGGGTAACGAGCAGTACTTC

D: TRBD1
J: TRBJ1-2
V: TRBV5-6
size: .
CDR3: CASSTRDRGMSYGYTF
DNA: TGTGCCAGCAGCACTCGGGACAGGGGCATGAGCTATGGCTACACCTTC

D: .
J: TRBJ2-7
V: TRBV21-1
size: .
CDR3: CASSNGGSWSGVSYEQYF
DNA: TGTGCCAGCAGCAACGGTGGCAGCTGGAGCGGGGTCTCCTACGAGCAGTACTTC

D: .
J: TRBJ2-7
V: TRBV5-1
size: .
CDR3: CASSTRTGGYEQYF
DNA: TGCGCCAGCAGCACGAGGACAGGAGGGTACGAGCAGTACTTC

D: TRBD1
J: TRBJ2-1
V: TRBV18
size: .
CDR3: CASSPGGQGNYNEQFF
DNA: TGTGCCAGCTCACCAGGGGGACAGGGGAACTACAATGAGCAGTTCTTC

D: .
J: TRBJ1-5
V: TRBV5-5
size: .
CDR3: CASSLGGQQPQHF
DNA: TGTGCCAGCAGCTTGGGGGGTCAGCAGCCCCAGCATTTT

D: .
J: TRBJ2-5
V: TRBV18
size: .
CDR3: CASSPQGGNQETQYF
DNA: TGTGCCAGCTCACCACAAGGGGGAAACCAAGAGACCCAGTACTTC

D: TRBD1
J: TRBJ2-7
V: TRBV4-3
size: .
CDR3: CASSQNRGTYYEQYF
DNA: TGCGCCAGCAGCCAAAACAGGGGGACCTACTACGAGCAGTACTTC

D: TRBD2
J: TRBJ2-1
V: TRBV18
size: .
CDR3: CASSPPLVAGGGNEQFF
DNA: TGTGCCAGCTCACCTCCTTTAGTGGCGGGGGGAGGTAATGAGCAGTTCTTC

D: .
J: TRBJ2-1
V: TRBV18
size: .
CDR3: CASSSSTDNEQFF
DNA: TGTGCCAGCTCATCCTCGACAGACAATGAGCAGTTCTTC

D: .
J: TRBJ2-5
V: TRBV6-5
size: .
CDR3: CASSYLGATIETQYF
DNA: TGTGCCAGCAGTTATCTGGGGGCAACGATCGAGACCCAGTACTTC

D: .
J: TRBJ2-7
V: TRBV6-5
size: once
CDR3: CASSYSQGYEQYF
DNA: TGTGCCAGCAGTTACTCTCAAGGGTACGAGCAGTACTTC

D: TRBD2
J: TRBJ2-7
V: TRBV27
size: .
CDR3: CASSRTSGKAGEQYF
DNA: TGTGCCAGCAGTCGGACTAGCGGGAAGGCGGGCGAGCAGTACTTC

D: .
J: TRBJ1-4
V: TRBV5-1
size: .
CDR3: CASSLGATNEKLFF
DNA: TGCGCCAGCAGCTTGGGGGCTACAAATGAAAAACTGTTTTTT

D: .
J: TRBJ1-4
V: TRBV2
size: .
CDR3: CASSGSGQNNEKLFF
DNA: TGTGCCAGCAGCGGGTCGGGGCAGAATAATGAAAAACTGTTTTTT

D: .
J: TRBJ2-3
V: TRBV11-2
size: .
CDR3: CASSLEGGGGTDTQYF
DNA: TGTGCCAGCAGCTTAGAAGGGGGAGGCGGCACAGATACGCAGTATTTT

D: .
J: TRBJ2-2
V: TRBV2
size: few
CDR3: CASSEAWSTGELFF
DNA: TGTGCCAGCAGTGAAGCCTGGTCAACCGGGGAGCTGTTTTTT

D: .
J: TRBJ2-3
V: TRBV10-1
size: once
CDR3: CASSKGGTSTDTQYF
DNA: TGCGCCAGCAGTAAGGGGGGCACTAGCACAGATACGCAGTATTTT

D: TRBD2
J: TRBJ2-5
V: TRBV27
size: .
CDR3: CASSLRMGLAWETQYF
DNA: TGTGCCAGCAGTCTACGAATGGGACTAGCCTGGGAGACCCAGTACTTC

D: TRBD1
J: TRBJ2-1
V: TRBV5-6
size: .
CDR3: CASSPGTGSYNEQFF
DNA: TGTGCCAGCAGCCCCGGGACAGGGAGTTACAATGAGCAGTTCTTC

D: .
J: TRBJ2-7
V: TRBV19
size: .
CDR3: CASSFRTVTNEQYF
DNA: TGTGCCAGTAGTTTCCGGACAGTTACTAACGAGCAGTACTTC

D: TRBD1
J: TRBJ2-6
V: TRBV7-9
size: .
CDR3: CASSPRTGTGGANVLTF
DNA: TGTGCCAGCAGCCCTCGGACAGGAACCGGGGGGGCCAACGTCCTGACTTTC

D: .
J: TRBJ1-1
V: TRBV7-2
size: .
CDR3: CASSLDRNAEAFF
DNA: TGTGCCAGCAGCTTAGACAGAAATGCTGAAGCTTTCTTT

D: .
J: TRBJ1-5
V: TRBV6-5
size: .
CDR3: CASSRQSNQPQHF
DNA: TGTGCCAGCTCTAGACAGTCGAATCAGCCCCAGCATTTT

D: TRBD2
J: TRBJ2-3
V: TRBV11-2
size: once
CDR3: CASSSWTSGGAGDTQYF
DNA: TGTGCCAGCAGCTCCTGGACTAGCGGGGGGGCAGGAGATACGCAGTATTTT

D: .
J: TRBJ2-7
V: TRBV5-1
size: .
CDR3: CASSLGGNSYEQYF
DNA: TGCGCCAGCAGCTTGGGCGGAAATTCCTACGAGCAGTACTTC

D: TRBD2
J: TRBJ2-7
V: TRBV6-5
size: .
CDR3: CASSGTSGRGTGQYF
DNA: TGTGCCAGCAGTGGGACTAGCGGGAGGGGGACGGGGCAGTACTTC

D: .
J: TRBJ2-7
V: TRBV7-8
size: .
CDR3: CASSLLDLNYEQYF
DNA: TGTGCCAGCAGCTTACTGGACCTAAACTACGAGCAGTACTTC

D: .
J: TRBJ1-1
V: TRBV28
size: .
CDR3: CASSPRGSPNTEAFF
DNA: TGTGCCAGCAGTCCCCGGGGGAGTCCGAACACTGAAGCTTTCTTT

D: .
J: TRBJ1-2
V: TRBV6-6
size: .
CDR3: CASRHRDLYGYTF
DNA: TGTGCCAGCAGACACAGGGACCTCTATGGCTACACCTTC

D: TRBD2
J: TRBJ2-1
V: TRBV6-5
size: .
CDR3: CASSNLAGGPEQFF
DNA: TGTGCCAGCAGTAACCTAGCGGGAGGGCCCGAGCAGTTCTTC

D: .
J: TRBJ2-7
V: TRBV6-6
size: .
CDR3: CASSSRGEQYF
DNA: TGTGCCAGCAGTTCCAGGGGCGAGCAGTACTTC

D: TRBD1
J: TRBJ1-1
V: TRBV7-8
size: .
CDR3: CASSLRQGVLNTEAFF
DNA: TGTGCCAGCAGCTTACGACAGGGGGTGCTGAACACTGAAGCTTTCTTT

D: .
J: TRBJ1-3
V: TRBV18
size: .
CDR3: CASSPLSGRSGNTIYF
DNA: TGTGCCAGCTCACCACTCAGCGGACGCTCTGGAAACACCATATATTTC

D: .
J: TRBJ1-4
V: TRBV6-6
size: .
CDR3: CASSYSAGLREKLFF
DNA: TGTGCCAGCAGTTACTCGGCAGGGTTGAGGGAAAAACTGTTTTTT

D: TRBD2
J: TRBJ2-7
V: TRBV25-1
size: .
CDR3: CASSESGGYEQYF
DNA: TGTGCCAGCAGTGAATCGGGGGGCTACGAGCAGTACTTC

D: .
J: TRBJ2-7
V: TRBV13
size: .
CDR3: CASSALGYEQYF
DNA: TGTGCCAGCAGTGCATTGGGGTACGAGCAGTACTTC

D: TRBD1
J: TRBJ1-3
V: TRBV6-5
size: .
CDR3: CASSYWTGTGNTIYF
DNA: TGTGCCAGCAGTTACTGGACAGGGACTGGAAACACCATATATTTT

D: TRBD2
J: TRBJ2-5
V: TRBV14
size: .
CDR3: CASSLGASGVRRTQYF
DNA: TGTGCCAGCAGCTTAGGGGCTAGCGGGGTCCGCCGGACCCAGTACTTC

D: .
J: TRBJ2-5
V: TRBV30
size: .
CDR3: CAWSLSRETQYF
DNA: TGTGCCTGGAGTCTCTCTCGGGAGACCCAGTACTTC

D: TRBD1
J: TRBJ2-7
V: TRBV7-2
size: .
CDR3: CASSLRGRSNDEQYF
DNA: TGTGCCAGCAGCTTAAGGGGGCGATCGAACGACGAGCAGTACTTC

D: .
J: TRBJ1-1
V: TRBV18
size: .
CDR3: CASSPYPGGGTEAFF
DNA: TGTGCCAGCTCACCGTATCCCGGGGGGGGCACTGAAGCTTTCTTT

D: .
J: TRBJ2-7
V: TRBV6-5
size: .
CDR3: CASSRGDYLYEQYF
DNA: TGTGCCAGCAGTAGGGGGGACTATCTCTACGAGCAGTACTTC

D: .
J: TRBJ2-5
V: TRBV9
size: .
CDR3: CASSVALDTGQETQYF
DNA: TGTGCCAGCAGCGTAGCTCTAGACACCGGACAAGAGACCCAGTACTTC

D: .
J: TRBJ1-3
V: TRBV7-9
size: .
CDR3: CASSLALGTPSGNTIYF
DNA: TGTGCCAGCAGCTTAGCGCTAGGGACCCCCTCTGGAAACACCATATATTTT

D: .
J: TRBJ1-1
V: TRBV7-8
size: .
CDR3: CASSWIGGPNTEAFF
DNA: TGTGCCAGCAGCTGGATAGGGGGACCAAACACTGAAGCTTTCTTT

D: TRBD1
J: TRBJ1-2
V: TRBV5-4
size: .
CDR3: CASSRGQGVLYGYTF
DNA: TGTGCCAGCAGCCGGGGACAGGGGGTCCTCTATGGCTACACCTTC